Listed below are T cell receptor beta chains from one sample, sequenced in a study of OX40 agonist ivuxolimab in advanced cancers. Measured with immunoSEQ multiplex PCR; TCRdb has only the in-frame clones, and not every one. This table holds approximately 99,000 clones, 80% to 90% found once. The material was CD4+ or CD8+ T cells sorted from blood, obtained in a trial of the OX40 agonist ivuxolimab. The receptor set was obtained from an adult with an advanced solid tumor such as melanoma, head and neck, liver or kidney cancer. Each CDR3 is given with its conserved first and last residue. Each record gives: V gene, clone size, D gene, J gene, CDR3 protein, CDR3 DNA. A D gene is named only where the DNA matches it firmly. A row's size may be missing; if present it is once, few, many or a size class.

V: TRBV6-1
size: -
D: -
J: TRBJ1-4
CDR3: CASSRRPVRNEKLFF
DNA: TGTGCCAGCAGCCGCCGTCCGGTCAGAAATGAAAAACTGTTTTTT

V: TRBV29-1
size: -
D: TRBD1
J: TRBJ2-7
CDR3: CSVRTGTYEQYF
DNA: TGCAGCGTCCGGACAGGGACCTACGAGCAGTACTTC

V: TRBV7-2
size: -
D: -
J: TRBJ1-2
CDR3: CASSPPRPYGYTF
DNA: TGTGCCAGCAGCCCACCGCGCCCCTATGGCTACACCTTC

V: TRBV6-5
size: -
D: TRBD1
J: TRBJ1-1
CDR3: CASSFGQANTEAFF
DNA: TGTGCCAGCAGTTTCGGACAGGCGAACACTGAAGCTTTCTTT

V: TRBV6-5
size: -
D: -
J: TRBJ1-5
CDR3: CASSYGSNQPQHF
DNA: TGTGCCAGCAGTTACGGAAGCAATCAGCCCCAGCATTTT

V: TRBV5-1
size: -
D: TRBD1
J: TRBJ1-3
CDR3: CASSGGQSSGNTIYF
DNA: TGCGCCAGCAGCGGGGGACAGTCCTCTGGAAACACCATATATTTT

V: TRBV19
size: -
D: -
J: TRBJ2-2
CDR3: CASSTLGERVRTGELFF
DNA: TGTGCCAGTAGTACCCTCGGGGAACGTGTGCGGACCGGGGAGCTGTTTTTT

V: TRBV6-5
size: -
D: -
J: TRBJ1-1
CDR3: CASSRGQSRNTEAFF
DNA: TGTGCCAGCAGCCGAGGACAGTCTAGAAACACTGAAGCTTTCTTT

V: TRBV6-5
size: -
D: TRBD1
J: TRBJ1-2
CDR3: CASSPQGDNYGYTF
DNA: TGTGCCAGCAGCCCTCAGGGGGATAACTATGGCTACACCTTC

V: TRBV6-5
size: few
D: -
J: TRBJ1-5
CDR3: CASSRDDAGQPQHF
DNA: TGTGCCAGCAGCAGGGATGACGCGGGTCAGCCCCAGCATTTT

V: TRBV19
size: -
D: -
J: TRBJ2-3
CDR3: CASSPWARGRDTQYF
DNA: TGTGCCAGTAGCCCGTGGGCCCGGGGAAGGGATACGCAGTATTTT

V: TRBV5-1
size: -
D: -
J: TRBJ2-1
CDR3: CASSLRKPFDEQFF
DNA: TGCGCCAGCAGCTTGAGGAAACCCTTCGATGAGCAGTTCTTC

V: TRBV15
size: -
D: -
J: TRBJ2-3
CDR3: CATSRITADTQYF
DNA: TGTGCCACCAGCAGAATAACCGCAGATACGCAGTATTTT

V: TRBV6-6
size: -
D: TRBD1
J: TRBJ2-7
CDR3: CASCQGAYEQYF
DNA: TGTGCCAGCTGCCAGGGGGCCTACGAGCAGTACTTC

V: TRBV2
size: -
D: -
J: TRBJ1-5
CDR3: CASSDPGQPQHF
DNA: TGTGCCAGCAGTGACCCGGGGCAGCCCCAGCATTTT